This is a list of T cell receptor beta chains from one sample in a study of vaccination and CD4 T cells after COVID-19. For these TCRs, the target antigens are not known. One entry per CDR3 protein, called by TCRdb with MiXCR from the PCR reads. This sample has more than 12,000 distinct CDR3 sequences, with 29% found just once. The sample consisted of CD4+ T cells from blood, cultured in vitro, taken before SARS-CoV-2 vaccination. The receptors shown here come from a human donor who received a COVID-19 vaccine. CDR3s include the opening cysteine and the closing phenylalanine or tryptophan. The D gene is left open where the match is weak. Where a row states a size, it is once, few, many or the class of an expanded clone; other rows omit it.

CASMGRGNEKLFF,TGTGCCAGCATGGGCAGGGGTAATGAAAAACTGTTTTTT,.,.,TRBV2,TRBJ1-4
CATSRDPGQGSTEAFF,TGTGCCACCAGCAGAGATCCTGGACAGGGTAGCACTGAAGCTTTCTTT,TRBD1,few,TRBV15,TRBJ1-1
CATSRIDRVNQPQHF,TGTGCCACCAGCAGAATCGACAGGGTAAATCAGCCCCAGCATTTT,TRBD1,few,TRBV15,TRBJ1-5
CASSGNYRNQPQHF,TGTGCCAGCAGTGGAAATTACAGGAATCAGCCCCAGCATTTT,.,.,TRBV2,TRBJ1-5
CATRLGLTYNEQFF,TGTGCCACCAGACTGGGACTTACCTACAATGAGCAGTTCTTC,.,.,TRBV15,TRBJ2-1
CASSLGLVTTGAFF,TGTGCCAGCAGCTTAGGTTTAGTTACCACTGGAGCTTTCTTT,.,.,TRBV7-9,TRBJ1-1
CASSIRVLDTQYF,TGTGCCAGCAGCATCAGGGTTTTGGATACGCAGTATTTT,.,.,TRBV7-9,TRBJ2-3
CASRGGTSGGAGETQYF,TGTGCCAGCAGGGGGGGGACTAGCGGGGGGGCGGGGGAGACCCAGTACTTC,TRBD2,.,TRBV2,TRBJ2-5
CSARDRARGQRAFF,TGCAGTGCTAGAGATCGGGCCCGGGGACAGCGGGCTTTCTTT,TRBD1,.,TRBV20-1,TRBJ1-1
CASSLSGGGAGYTF,TGTGCCAGCAGTTTATCAGGGGGTGGGGCGGGCTACACCTTC,TRBD1,few,TRBV28,TRBJ1-2
CAWSVSSIWSGNTIYF,TGTGCCTGGAGTGTATCATCTATTTGGTCTGGAAACACCATATATTTT,.,.,TRBV30,TRBJ1-3
CASSLRGPVTEAFF,TGTGCCAGCAGTCTCAGGGGCCCGGTAACTGAAGCTTTCTTT,.,few,TRBV6-1,TRBJ1-1
CASSLYGTGVKDTQYF,TGCGCCAGCAGCTTGTATGGGACAGGGGTTAAAGATACGCAGTATTTT,TRBD1,.,TRBV5-1,TRBJ2-3
CASSLEQAHEQFF,TGTGCCAGCAGCTTAGAACAGGCCCATGAGCAGTTCTTC,.,.,TRBV7-2,TRBJ2-1
CASSTRTTQYF,TGTGCCAGCAGCACTAGGACAACGCAGTATTTT,.,.,TRBV5-6,TRBJ2-3
CASSLVVHRYQETQYF,TGTGCCAGCAGCTTGGTCGTACACCGGTACCAAGAGACCCAGTACTTC,.,.,TRBV5-4,TRBJ2-5
CAGKPGLAGRTNTGELFF,TGTGCCGGAAAACCCGGACTAGCGGGCCGAACGAACACCGGGGAGCTGTTTTTT,TRBD2,.,TRBV7-8,TRBJ2-2
CASSLGRADTQYF,TGTGCCAGCAGCTTAGGCAGGGCAGATACGCAGTATTTT,.,few,TRBV7-6,TRBJ2-3
CASSDSGTGTYEQYF,TGTGCCAGCAGCGACTCCGGGACAGGGACCTACGAGCAGTACTTC,TRBD1,.,TRBV7-9,TRBJ2-7
CASFAVRVSSGETQYF,TGTGCCAGCTTTGCGGTCAGGGTTTCGTCTGGGGAGACCCAGTACTTC,.,.,TRBV7-8,TRBJ2-5
CASRGLQPTDTQYF,TGTGCCAGCAGGGGTCTACAACCCACAGATACGCAGTATTTT,.,.,TRBV2,TRBJ2-3
CASSFPGQGVGTEAFF,TGTGCCAGCAGCTTCCCGGGACAGGGGGTTGGCACTGAAGCTTTCTTT,TRBD1,.,TRBV11-2,TRBJ1-1
CASSLGPGGREETQYF,TGTGCCAGCAGCTTAGGTCCAGGGGGCAGGGAGGAGACCCAGTACTTC,TRBD1,few,TRBV11-2,TRBJ2-5